The 28 T cell receptor beta chains below all came from one sample that was sequenced in a study of CD8+CD57+ T cells in acquired aplastic anemia. Patients who underwent sequencing had shown CD8+CD57+ cell expansion by flow cytometry. Template material for TCR beta VDJ and CDR3 profiling consisted of genomic DNA. TCRdb redid the calling of the reads with MiXCR, one entry per CDR3 protein. Here the sample spans approximately 470,000 distinct CDR3 sequences, around 32% being singletons. Sequenced material: sorted CD4+, CD8+, or CD8+CD57+ T cells (not recorded which) from PBMCs. The receptors stem from a human donor with aplastic anemia.

About this clonotype itself: A single base separates this from a much larger clone, so it may be a read error. The CDR3 DNA sequence: TGCAGCTCCGGGACCCGCGCAGATACGCAGTGTTTT. Translating it yields CSSGTRADTQCF. This chain connects TRBV29-1 to TRBJ2-3; TRBD1 or TRBD2 may be the D gene (5 bases each). Germline lookup yields CDR1 SQVTM and CDR2 ANQGSEA. This CDR3 is 12 amino acids long.

This chain connects TRBV25-1 to TRBJ1-1, with no clear D. V was shortened by 6 bases and J by 1 base, with 15 bases between the two germline ends. The CDR3 consists of 15 residues. CDR1 MGHDK and CDR2 SYGVNS come from the germline V gene. The DNA for the CDR3 is TGTGCCAGCAGAACTAACCTCCGGAGGAACACTGAAGCTTTCTTT. Its protein product is CASRTNLRRNTEAFF.

The rearrangement uses TRBV10-1 and TRBJ2-2; D is unclear. V lost 1 base and J 6 bases, leaving 12 bases between the germline ends. This CDR3 region has 15 residues. Germline V gene lookup returns CDR1 WNHNN and CDR2 SYGVQD (reference sequence). The CDR3 DNA follows: TGCGCCAGCAGTGAGTACTCATTGGGCCCCGGGGAGCTGTTTTTT. Translated: CASSEYSLGPGELFF.

The CDR3 loop reads CATSQGRMNTEAFF. CDR3 bases: TGTGCCACCAGCCAGGGGCGTATGAACACTGAAGCTTTCTTT. The chain has TRBV15 and TRBJ1-1; maybe TRBD1 (6 bases). Trimming shortened V by 5 bases and J by 0 bases, and 10 bases separated the two germline ends. The length of the CDR3 is 14 residues. Germline V gene data show CDR1 as LNHNV and CDR2 as YYDKDF (reference sequence).

This clonotype was found a few times. A read error may explain this, as a much larger clone is one base away. The rearrangement links TRBV19 to TRBJ1-5; no reliable D call. V dropped 5 bases and J dropped 5 bases, with 19 bases sitting between them. The CDR3 loop spans 16 amino acids. Germline V lookup: CDR1 LNHDA, CDR2 SQIVND (reference sequence). The CDR3 protein is CASSHWGGMSDQPQHF. As DNA, the CDR3 is TGTGCCAGTAGTCACTGGGGAGGGATGAGCGATCAGCCCCAGCATTTT.

The V call is TRBV11-2, the J call TRBJ2-7; D is unresolved. The germline V and J ends were trimmed by 0 bases and 3 bases, with 12 bases remaining between them. CDR3 length: 15 amino acids. Germline V lookup: CDR1 SGHAT, CDR2 FQNNGV. CDR3 sequence reads: CASSLDGFSNYEQYF. As DNA, the CDR3 is TGTGCCAGCAGCTTAGACGGGTTCTCCAACTACGAGCAGTACTTC.

This chain connects TRBV5-1 to TRBJ1-1; TRBD1 matches at 8 bases. This CDR3 is 19 amino acids long. Looked up from germline, CDR1 is SGHRS and CDR2 is YFSETQ. V lost 1 base and J lost 0; bases outside the gene matches: 14. This chain's CDR3 is CASSLSFGTGRVMNTEAFF. CDR3 in DNA: TGCGCCAGCAGCTTGTCTTTCGGGACAGGTCGTGTAATGAACACTGAAGCTTTCTTT.

The rearrangement joins TRBV2 to TRBJ1-1; possibly TRBD1 for D (5 bases). This CDR3 region has 14 residues. Germline values: CDR1 SNHLY, CDR2 FYNNEI. The V end lost 3 bases, the J end lost 1 base, and 9 bases lay between the germline ends. For the CDR3, the DNA is TGTGCCAGCAGTGAGATCACAGGGAACACTGAAGCTTTCTTT. It specifies CASSEITGNTEAFF.

This clonotype was observed a few times. The V gene is TRBV15, the J gene TRBJ2-1; TRBD1 or TRBD2 may be the D gene (5 bases each). The germline V and J ends were trimmed by 5 bases and 4 bases, with 9 bases remaining between them. There are 13 residues in the CDR3. Germline V gene lookup returns CDR1 LNHNV and CDR2 YYDKDF (reference sequence). CDR3 nucleotide sequence: TGTGCCACCAGCCCGGGACGGTACAATGAGCAGTTCTTC. This codes for CATSPGRYNEQFF. The full variable domain, with the rest looked up from reference TRBV15 and TRBJ2-1, is DAMVIQNPRYQVTQFGKPVTLSCSQTLNHNVMYWYQQKSSQAPKLLFHYYDKDFNNEADTPDNFQSRRPNTSFCFLDIRSPGLGDTAMYLCATSPGRYNEQFFGPGTRLTVL.

This clonotype has just a few counts. The gene calls are TRBV7-9 and TRBJ2-5; unclear D gene. Germline values: CDR1 SEHNR, CDR2 FQNEAQ (reference sequence). Between the trimmed V and J ends, which lost 5 bases and 0 bases, there was a span of 10 bases. The CDR3 extends over 14 amino acids. This chain's CDR3 is CASSPAVHQETQYF. The CDR3 nucleotides are TGTGCCAGCAGCCCCGCTGTTCACCAAGAGACCCAGTACTTC.

Notes on this clonotype: With a much larger clone just one base away, this may be a read error. The V gene is TRBV2, the J gene TRBJ1-5; D possibly corresponds to TRBD1 (6 bases). The CDR3 has 17 amino acids. Trimming took off 2 bases at V and 3 bases at J, with 17 bases between the two ends. Germline values: CDR1 SNHLY, CDR2 FYNNEI. The CDR3 reads CASSEFGQTRVNQPQHF. DNA for the CDR3: TGTGCCAGCAGTGAATTTGGACAGACTCGAGTCAATCAGCCCCAGCATTTT. Based on the CDR3 plus reference TRBV2 and TRBJ1-5, the full variable domain is EPEVTQTPSHQVTQMGQEVILRCVPISNHLYFYWYRQILGQKVEFLVSFYNNEISEKSEIFDDQFSVERPDGSNFTLKIRSTKLEDSAMYFCASSEFGQTRVNQPQHFGDGTRLSIL.

This clonotype turned up a few times. This rearrangement joins TRBV19 to TRBJ1-1; D not certain. CDR1 is LNHDA, CDR2 SQIVND, per germline (reference sequence). V was shortened by 7 bases and J by 0 bases, with 12 bases between the two germline ends. The CDR3 loop spans 14 amino acids. This CDR3 is CASTGDVLNTEAFF. The CDR3 nucleotides read TGTGCCAGTACGGGCGACGTACTGAACACTGAAGCTTTCTTT.

This clonotype was detected many times. The V call is TRBV9, the J call TRBJ1-2; D is possibly TRBD1 (5 bases). The germline V and J ends were trimmed by 3 bases and 0 bases, with 9 bases remaining between them. Germline V gives CDR1 SGDLS, CDR2 YYNGEE. CDR3 length: 14 residues. The CDR3 loop reads CASSAGQSNYGYTF. The CDR3 DNA reads as TGTGCCAGCAGCGCAGGACAATCTAACTATGGCTACACCTTC.

The rearrangement joins TRBV25-1 to TRBJ1-1; the D gene is possibly TRBD1 (5 bases). The CDR3 spans 17 residues. Germline V gives CDR1 MGHDK, CDR2 SYGVNS. With 6 bases removed from V and 4 bases from J, the gap between germline ends came to 24 bases. DNA for the CDR3: TGTGCCAGCAGCTTCGGGGTTGGGGCCCGCGAAGGCACTGAAGCTTTCTTT. It codes for CASSFGVGAREGTEAFF.

The rearrangement uses TRBV11-2 and TRBJ2-3, with a weak D call TRBD2 (6 bases). The CDR3 has 16 residues. CDR1 SGHAT and CDR2 FQNNGV come from the germline V gene. The V end was cut by 2 bases, the J end by 5 bases, with 17 bases between. The CDR3 reads CASSLFPRGKRDTQYF. The CDR3 DNA sequence: TGTGCCAGCAGCTTATTTCCCCGCGGGAAACGAGATACGCAGTATTTT.

The chain carries TRBV11-2 and TRBJ2-1, with D perhaps matching TRBD2 (6 bases). Germline loops: CDR1 SGHAT, CDR2 FQNNGV. The CDR3 loop spans 16 amino acids. Trimming left V 2 bases short and J 6 bases short, with 17 bases between. CDR3 nucleotide sequence: TGTGCCAGCAGCTTAATGGGGGTGACTAGTTCCAATGAGCAGTTCTTC. Its protein is CASSLMGVTSSNEQFF.

The chain joins TRBV30 to TRBJ1-1; D ambiguous. CDR1 and CDR2 (germline): GTSNPN, SVGIG (reference sequence). CDR3 length: 13 amino acids. Trimming removed 5 bases at V and 3 bases at J, with 13 bases between. DNA of the CDR3: TGTGCCTGGGACTCTGGACGGGACACTGAAGCTTTCTTT. Protein: CAWDSGRDTEAFF.

Ten or more counts support this clonotype. V usage is TRBV2 and J usage is TRBJ1-1, with D uncertain. Trimming pared 2 bases from V and 0 bases from J, leaving 10 bases between. CDR1 is SNHLY and CDR2 is FYNNEI in the germline V gene. The CDR3 covers 15 residues. The CDR3 is CASSERARLNTEAFF. In nucleotides, the CDR3 is TGTGCCAGCAGTGAAAGGGCGAGATTGAACACTGAAGCTTTCTTT.

On this clonotype: A read error may produce the germline difference seen at one junction end. The chain couples TRBV20-1 to TRBJ2-3; 7 positions match TRBD2. Germline lookup yields CDR1 DFQATT and CDR2 SNEGSKA (reference sequence). This CDR3 comprises 16 residues. CDR3 DNA: TGCAGTGCTAGAGATGTCGGGGGAGCGGGATCAGATACGCGGTATTTT. Translated, it gives CSARDVGGAGSDTRYF.

This clonotype was seen repeatedly, ten times or more. The rearrangement links TRBV20-1 to TRBJ2-1; TRBD1 is a possible D gene (6 bases). Between the trimmed V and J ends, which lost 3 bases and 4 bases, there was a span of 10 bases. Germline V gene lookup returns CDR1 DFQATT and CDR2 SNEGSKA (reference sequence). CDR3 length equals 13 residues. The CDR3 sequence is CSAREDSYNEQFF. CDR3 sequence (DNA): TGCAGTGCTAGGGAGGACAGTTACAATGAGCAGTTCTTC.

This clonotype has a handful of counts. This chain connects TRBV7-2 to TRBJ1-2; D perhaps matches TRBD1 (6 bases). V was clipped by 4 bases and J by 3 bases, with 9 bases between them. This CDR3 region has 13 residues. Looked up from germline, CDR1 is SGHTA and CDR2 is FQGNSA. The CDR3 protein is CASSSRQDYGYTF. Here the CDR3 DNA reads TGTGCCAGCAGCTCTCGACAGGACTATGGCTACACCTTC.

Regarding this clonotype: No DNA is shown, since the ends of the CDR3 on it are uncertain; the CDR3 is the one TCRdb lists. The rearrangement joins TRBV25-1 to TRBJ2-7; TRBD1 is the table's D call, not checked against the DNA. The germline gives CDR1 MGHDK, CDR2 SYGVNS. The CDR3 spans 16 amino acids, including both terminal residues. The CDR3 is CASSESAVLGCPEQYF.

As for this clonotype: A read error may account for a junction end that differs from germline. The CDR3 DNA reads TGTGCCAGCAGTGAAGTTTGGGGGATGGCGGGCCATGAGCAGTTCTTC. Amino acids: CASSEVWGMAGHEQFF. The chain couples TRBV24-1 to TRBJ2-1; D could derive from TRBD1 or TRBD2 (5 bases each). CDR1 and CDR2 (germline): KGHDR, SFDVKD. CDR3 size: 16 residues.

This clonotype was seen a handful of times. An end of the junction differs from the germline gene, which may be a read error. The genes are TRBV10-3 and TRBJ1-2, with D tentatively TRBD1 (5 bases). Germline values: CDR1 ENHRY, CDR2 SYGVKD. The CDR3 is 16 amino acids. Written as DNA, the CDR3 is TGTGCCAGCAGTGAAGTAGCAACCATCGGGACTCGGGGCTACACCTTC. As protein: CASSEVATIGTRGYTF.

J is TRBJ2-1 and V is TRBV5-1; 11 bases line up with TRBD1. Looked up from germline, CDR1 is SGHRS and CDR2 is YFSETQ. The CDR3 has 14 amino acids. J gave up 7 bases and V 4 bases, and 4 bases lay outside the gene matches. CDR3 sequence reads: CASSRTGGSNEQFF. CDR3 nucleotide sequence: TGCGCCAGCAGCAGGACAGGGGGCTCGAATGAGCAGTTCTTC.

This chain connects TRBV24-1 to TRBJ2-1, with D possibly being TRBD2 (5 bases). V was shortened by 0 bases and J by 8 bases, with 7 bases between the two germline ends. The CDR3 runs to 13 residues. Germline V gene data show CDR1 as KGHDR and CDR2 as SFDVKD. The CDR3: CATSDLGRDEQFF. In DNA, the CDR3 is TGTGCCACCAGTGATTTGGGGAGAGATGAGCAGTTCTTC.

The chain couples TRBV6-5 to TRBJ1-1; D perhaps matches TRBD1 (5 bases). CDR3 length equals 12 residues. Germline lookup yields CDR1 MNHEY and CDR2 SVGAGI. V dropped 4 bases and J dropped 9 bases, with 12 bases sitting between them. CDR3 sequence: CASSSGKGQAFF. The CDR3 coding sequence is TGTGCCAGCAGTTCGGGGAAGGGACAAGCTTTCTTT.

The genes are TRBV6-1 and TRBJ2-5, with 13 bases that match TRBD2. Trimming cost V 6 bases and J 2 bases; bases outside gene matches: 12. The CDR3 totals 18 residues. Germline CDR1 and CDR2: MNHNS and SASEGT. CDR3 loop: CASSPATSGGTRQETQYF. The CDR3 bases are TGTGCCAGCAGCCCTGCGACTAGCGGGGGGACTAGGCAAGAGACCCAGTACTTC.